The T cell receptor (beta chain) under discussion was sequenced for a study of T cell responses to AZD1222 COVID-19 vaccine. Findings and limits, study-wide: Seropositive at baseline were only a handful of AZD1222 recipients.

Comment on this clone: Its antigen is undetermined.

This table comes from immunoSEQ multiplex PCR, and its TCRdb copy is limited to in-frame clones, with some not included. This sample carries around 110,000 clones, roughly 93% of them seen once, and the ten largest clones take about 1.4%. The V gene's germline CDR1 is SGHNT and CDR2 YYREEE (reference sequence). The CDR3 is 12 residues long. Trimming cost V 3 bases and J 8 bases; bases outside gene matches: 2. The sequenced sample was peripheral blood, obtained 28 days after the second AZD1222 dose. The clonotype originates from an adult who received the AZD1222 COVID-19 vaccine. The chain combines TRBV5-4 with TRBJ1-2; TRBD1 matches 9 bases. In nucleotides, the CDR3 is TGTGCCAGCAGCTGGGGACAGGGCGGCTACACCTTC. Its translation is CASSWGQGGYTF.